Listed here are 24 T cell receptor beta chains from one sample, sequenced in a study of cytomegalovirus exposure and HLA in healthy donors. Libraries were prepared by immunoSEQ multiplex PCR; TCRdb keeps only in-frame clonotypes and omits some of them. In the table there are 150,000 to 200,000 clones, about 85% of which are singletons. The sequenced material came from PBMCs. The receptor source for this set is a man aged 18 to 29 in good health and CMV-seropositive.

CDR3 region: CASTLTSPPTGELFF. DNA for the CDR3: TGTGCCAGCACCCTGACTAGCCCGCCTACCGGGGAGCTGTTTTTT. This chain links TRBV7-2 with TRBJ2-2, with 7 nucleotides matching TRBD2. Germline CDR1 and CDR2: SGHTA and FQGNSA. V shed 7 bases and J 5 bases; nucleotides not matched to a gene: 10. The CDR3 loop spans 15 amino acids.

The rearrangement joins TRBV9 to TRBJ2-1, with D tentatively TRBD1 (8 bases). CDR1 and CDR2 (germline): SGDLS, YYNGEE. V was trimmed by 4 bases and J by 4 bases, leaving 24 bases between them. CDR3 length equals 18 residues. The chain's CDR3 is CASSRRTGPGLRYNEQFF. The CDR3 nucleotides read TGTGCCAGCAGCAGGCGGACAGGGCCGGGACTACGTTACAATGAGCAGTTCTTC.

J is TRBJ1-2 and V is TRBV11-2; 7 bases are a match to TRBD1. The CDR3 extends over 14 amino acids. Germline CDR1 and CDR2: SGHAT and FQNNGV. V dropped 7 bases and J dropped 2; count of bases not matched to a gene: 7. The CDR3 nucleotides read TGTGCCAGCAACGGGGACAGATTGAACTATGGCTACACCTTC. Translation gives CASNGDRLNYGYTF.

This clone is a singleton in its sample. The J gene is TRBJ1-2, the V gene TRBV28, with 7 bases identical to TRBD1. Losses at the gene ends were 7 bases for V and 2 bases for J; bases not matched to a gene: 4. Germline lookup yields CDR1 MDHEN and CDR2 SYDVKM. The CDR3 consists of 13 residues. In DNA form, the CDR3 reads TGTGCCAGCAACTTGGACAGGAACTATGGCTACACCTTC. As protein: CASNLDRNYGYTF.

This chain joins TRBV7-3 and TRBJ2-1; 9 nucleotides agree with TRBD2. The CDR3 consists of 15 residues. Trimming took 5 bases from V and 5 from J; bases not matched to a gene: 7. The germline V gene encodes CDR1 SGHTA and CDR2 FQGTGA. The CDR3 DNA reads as TGTGCCAGCAGCCCCGGAACTAGCGGGCACAATGAGCAGTTCTTC. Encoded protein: CASSPGTSGHNEQFF.

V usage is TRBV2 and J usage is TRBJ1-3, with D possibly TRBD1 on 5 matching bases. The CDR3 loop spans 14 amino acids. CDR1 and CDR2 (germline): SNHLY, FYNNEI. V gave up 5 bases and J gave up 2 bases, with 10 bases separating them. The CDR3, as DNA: TGTGCCAGCAGTCCCAGGGTCGCTGGAAACACCATATATTTT. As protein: CASSPRVAGNTIYF.

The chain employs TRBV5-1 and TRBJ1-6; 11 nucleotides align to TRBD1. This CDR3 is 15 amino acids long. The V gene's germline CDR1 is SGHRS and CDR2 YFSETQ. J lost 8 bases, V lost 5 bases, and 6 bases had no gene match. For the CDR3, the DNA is TGCGCCAGCAGTAGTCGGACAGGGGGCGATTCACCCCTCCACTTT. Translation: CASSSRTGGDSPLHF.

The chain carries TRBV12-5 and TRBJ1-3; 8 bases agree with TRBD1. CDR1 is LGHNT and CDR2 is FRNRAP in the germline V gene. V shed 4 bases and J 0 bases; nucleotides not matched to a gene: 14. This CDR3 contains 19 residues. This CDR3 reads CASGSQILRTGSSGNTIYF. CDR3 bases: TGTGCTAGTGGTTCACAAATCCTCAGGACAGGGAGCTCTGGAAACACCATATATTTT.

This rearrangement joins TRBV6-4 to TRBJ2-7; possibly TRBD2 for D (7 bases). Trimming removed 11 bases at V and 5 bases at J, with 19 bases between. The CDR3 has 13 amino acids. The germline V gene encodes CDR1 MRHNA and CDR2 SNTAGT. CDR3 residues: CAYGQGRDDEQYF. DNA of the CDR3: TGTGCCTACGGGCAGGGGAGGGACGACGAGCAGTACTTC.

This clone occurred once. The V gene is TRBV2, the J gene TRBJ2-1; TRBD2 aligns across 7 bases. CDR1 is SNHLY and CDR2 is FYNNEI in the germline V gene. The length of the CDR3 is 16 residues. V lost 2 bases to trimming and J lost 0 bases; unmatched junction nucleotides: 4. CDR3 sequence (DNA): TGTGCCAGCAGTGAATGGGGGGGGAGCTCCTACAATGAGCAGTTCTTC. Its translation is CASSEWGGSSYNEQFF.

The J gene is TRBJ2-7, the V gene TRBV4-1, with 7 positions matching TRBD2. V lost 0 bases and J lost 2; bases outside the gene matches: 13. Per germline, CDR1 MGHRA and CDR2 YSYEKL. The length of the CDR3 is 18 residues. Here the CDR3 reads CASSQEWVPLAATYEQYF. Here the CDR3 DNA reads TGCGCCAGCAGCCAAGAGTGGGTTCCGCTAGCGGCAACCTACGAGCAGTACTTC.

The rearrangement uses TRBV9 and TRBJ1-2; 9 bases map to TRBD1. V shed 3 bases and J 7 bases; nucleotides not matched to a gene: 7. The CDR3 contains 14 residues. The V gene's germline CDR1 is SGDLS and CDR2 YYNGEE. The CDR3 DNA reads TGTGCCAGCAGCGGAGGGACAGGGAATGGTGGCTACACCTTC. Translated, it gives CASSGGTGNGGYTF.

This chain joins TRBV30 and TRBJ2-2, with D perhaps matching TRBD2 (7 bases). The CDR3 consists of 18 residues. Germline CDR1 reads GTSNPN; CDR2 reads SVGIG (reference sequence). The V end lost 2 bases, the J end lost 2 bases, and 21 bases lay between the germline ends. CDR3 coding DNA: TGTGCCTGGAGTTACCCTCCGAGGGGGGGAGTAAACACCGGGGAGCTGTTTTTT. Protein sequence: CAWSYPPRGGVNTGELFF.

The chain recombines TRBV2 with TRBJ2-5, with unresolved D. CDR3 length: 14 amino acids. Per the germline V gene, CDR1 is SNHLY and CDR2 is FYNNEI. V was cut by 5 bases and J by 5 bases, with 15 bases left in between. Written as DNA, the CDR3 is TGTGCCAGCAGTCCCAGCCGAGGTGGGGAGACCCAGTACTTC. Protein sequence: CASSPSRGGETQYF.

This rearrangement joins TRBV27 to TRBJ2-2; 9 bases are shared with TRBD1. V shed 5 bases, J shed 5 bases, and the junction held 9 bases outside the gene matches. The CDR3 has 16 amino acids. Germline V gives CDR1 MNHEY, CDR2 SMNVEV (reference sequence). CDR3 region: CASSQNRGRVTGELFF. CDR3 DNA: TGTGCCAGCAGTCAAAACAGGGGGCGAGTAACCGGGGAGCTGTTTTTT.

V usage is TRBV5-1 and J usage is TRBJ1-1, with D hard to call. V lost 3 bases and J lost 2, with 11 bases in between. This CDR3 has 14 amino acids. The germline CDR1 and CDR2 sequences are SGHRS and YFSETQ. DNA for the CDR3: TGCGCCAGCAGCTCACCGGGAGCCAACACTGAAGCTTTCTTT. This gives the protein CASSSPGANTEAFF.

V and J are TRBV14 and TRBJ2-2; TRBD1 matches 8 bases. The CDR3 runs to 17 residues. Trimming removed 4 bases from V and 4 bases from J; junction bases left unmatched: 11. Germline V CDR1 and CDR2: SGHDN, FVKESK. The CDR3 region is CASSPPGQGGPTGELFF. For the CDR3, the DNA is TGTGCCAGCAGCCCCCCTGGACAGGGAGGTCCCACCGGGGAGCTGTTTTTT.

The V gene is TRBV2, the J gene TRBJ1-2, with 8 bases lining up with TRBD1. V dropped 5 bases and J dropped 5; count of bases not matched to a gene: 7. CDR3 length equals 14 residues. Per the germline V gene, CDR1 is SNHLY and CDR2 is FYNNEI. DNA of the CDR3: TGTGCCAGCAGTTCAGGGGGCGGAACATATGGCTACACCTTC. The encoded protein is CASSSGGGTYGYTF.

CDR3 in amino acids: CASSFPNLNGYTF. CDR3 DNA sequence: TGTGCCAGCAGCTTCCCTAACCTAAATGGCTACACCTTC. The chain couples TRBV11-2 to TRBJ1-2, with unresolved D. The CDR3 has 13 residues. Germline values: CDR1 SGHAT, CDR2 FQNNGV. V lost 3 bases, J lost 6 bases, and 11 bases lay in between.

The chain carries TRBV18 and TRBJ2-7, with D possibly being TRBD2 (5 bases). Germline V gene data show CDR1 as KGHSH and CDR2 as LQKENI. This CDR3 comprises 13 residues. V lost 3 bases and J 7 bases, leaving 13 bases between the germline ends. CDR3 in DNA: TGTGCCAGCTCACCGTACACCGGCGGGGAGCAGTACTTC. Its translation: CASSPYTGGEQYF. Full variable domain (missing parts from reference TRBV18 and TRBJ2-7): NAGVMQNPRHLVRRRGQEARLRCSPMKGHSHVYWYRQLPEEGLKFMVYLQKENIIDESGMPKERFSAEFPKEGPSILRIQQVVRGDSAAYFCASSPYTGGEQYFGPGTRLTVT.

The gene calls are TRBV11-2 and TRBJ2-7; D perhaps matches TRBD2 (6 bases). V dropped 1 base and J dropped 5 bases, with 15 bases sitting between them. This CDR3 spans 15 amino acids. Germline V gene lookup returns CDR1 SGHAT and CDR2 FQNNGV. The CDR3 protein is CASSLVSAGFHEQYF. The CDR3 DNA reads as TGTGCCAGCAGCTTAGTATCGGCGGGGTTCCACGAGCAGTACTTC.

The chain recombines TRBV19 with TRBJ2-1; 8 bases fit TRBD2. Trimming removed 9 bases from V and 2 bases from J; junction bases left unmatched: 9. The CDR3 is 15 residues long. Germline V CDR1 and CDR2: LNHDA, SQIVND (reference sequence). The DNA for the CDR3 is TGTGCCAGCCGGGACGGGGGGGCCACCTACAATGAGCAGTTCTTC. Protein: CASRDGGATYNEQFF.

The DNA for the CDR3 is TGTGCCAGCAGCTTAACAGGTGGCATTTATAATGAAAAACTGTTTTTT. It codes for CASSLTGGIYNEKLFF. The chain carries TRBV7-8 and TRBJ1-4, with D tentatively TRBD1 (5 bases). Trimming shortened V by 2 bases and J by 4 bases, and 14 bases separated the two germline ends. Germline V gene data show CDR1 as SGHVS and CDR2 as FQNEAQ. This CDR3 comprises 16 residues.

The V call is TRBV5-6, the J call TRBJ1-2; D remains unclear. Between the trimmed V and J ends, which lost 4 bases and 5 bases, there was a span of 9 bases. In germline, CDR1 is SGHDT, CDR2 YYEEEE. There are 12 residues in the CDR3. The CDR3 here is CASSSGPYGYTF. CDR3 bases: TGTGCCAGCAGCAGTGGCCCATATGGCTACACCTTC.